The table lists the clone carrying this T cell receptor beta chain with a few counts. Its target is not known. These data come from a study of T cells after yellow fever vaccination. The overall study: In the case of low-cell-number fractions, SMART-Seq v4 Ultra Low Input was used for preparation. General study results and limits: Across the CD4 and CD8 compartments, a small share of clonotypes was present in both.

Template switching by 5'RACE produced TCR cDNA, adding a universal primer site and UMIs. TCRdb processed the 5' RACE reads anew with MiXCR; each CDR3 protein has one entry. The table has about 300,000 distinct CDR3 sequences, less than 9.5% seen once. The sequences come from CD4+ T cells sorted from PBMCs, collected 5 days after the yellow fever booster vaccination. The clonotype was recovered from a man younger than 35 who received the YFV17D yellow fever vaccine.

The CDR3: CASSYSRPTDQPQHF. The CDR3 region has the DNA TGTGCCAGCAGTTACTCGCGGCCGACGGATCAGCCCCAGCATTTT. The chain links TRBV6-5 to TRBJ1-5, with D unclear. CDR3 length equals 15 residues. Germline V lookup: CDR1 MNHEY, CDR2 SVGAGI. Trimming took 0 bases from V and 5 from J, leaving 11 bases between them.